These T cell receptor beta chains were read from a single sample in a study of identical twins. TCRdb independently ran MiXCR on the 5' RACE reads; one entry per CDR3 protein. This sample yields some 1,600,000 distinct CDR3 sequences, of which roughly 35% are seen a single time; around 0.25% belongs to the top ten. The specimen was cord blood. Every receptor here comes from a newborn girl in good health. Each CDR3 is given with its conserved first and last residue. A D gene is named only where the DNA matches it firmly. Expanded clones get a size class; other rows say once, few or many, or leave the size out.

V	D	J	size	CDR3	DNA
TRBV19	-	TRBJ1-2	-	CASSILGLRDYGYTF	TGTGCCAGTAGTATCTTAGGCCTCAGGGACTATGGCTACACCTTC
TRBV7-8	TRBD1	TRBJ1-6	few	CASSLNRGPSPLHF	TGTGCCAGCAGCTTAAACAGGGGGCCTTCACCCCTCCACTTT
TRBV20-1	-	TRBJ1-2	few	CSASTTGYTF	TGCAGTGCTAGCACGACAGGCTACACCTTC
TRBV24-1	-	TRBJ1-5	-	CATSGDANQPQHF	TGTGCCACCAGTGGGGACGCAAATCAGCCCCAGCATTTT
TRBV7-9	-	TRBJ1-6	-	CASSFQTGGNNSPLHF	TGTGCCAGCAGTTTTCAAACGGGGGGCAATAATTCACCCCTCCACTTT
TRBV4-2	TRBD1	TRBJ2-7	many	CASSDTGTGSYEQYF	TGTGCCAGCAGCGATACCGGGACAGGCTCCTACGAGCAGTACTTC
TRBV12-3/TRBV12-4	-	TRBJ2-2	-	CASHKRTGELFF	TGTGCCAGCCACAAGCGCACCGGGGAGCTGTTTTTT
TRBV28	TRBD2	TRBJ2-7	many	CASSLSGTSGNYEQYF	TGTGCCAGCAGTTTATCGGGGACTAGCGGGAACTACGAGCAGTACTTC
TRBV20-1	TRBD2	TRBJ2-7	few	CSAPTSGRGYEQYF	TGCAGTGCTCCGACTAGCGGGAGAGGCTACGAGCAGTACTTC
TRBV2	-	TRBJ2-5	few	CASSEEVVPRETQYF	TGTGCCAGCAGTGAAGAAGTGGTCCCACGAGAGACCCAGTACTTC
TRBV20-1	-	TRBJ1-1	-	CSAIPGARTEAFF	TGCAGTGCTATTCCAGGGGCCCGCACTGAAGCTTTCTTT
TRBV20-1	-	TRBJ2-3	-	CSASPSTFSTQYF	TGCAGTGCTAGCCCCTCGACCTTTAGTACGCAGTATTTT
TRBV7-9	TRBD1	TRBJ2-5	-	CASTQADRVLEQYF	TGTGCCAGCACCCAAGCAGACAGGGTCCTAGAGCAGTACTTC
TRBV5-6	-	TRBJ1-5	few	CASSLFWGTNQPQHF	TGTGCCAGCAGCTTGTTTTGGGGTACCAATCAGCCCCAGCATTTT
TRBV11-2	TRBD2	TRBJ2-1	-	CASSLKREVEQFF	TGTGCCAGCAGCTTAAAGCGGGAAGTTGAGCAGTTCTTC
TRBV2	TRBD2	TRBJ2-7	-	CASTSSGSRYEQYF	TGTGCCAGCACCAGTAGCGGGAGTCGGTACGAGCAGTACTTC
TRBV4-1	TRBD2	TRBJ2-2	-	CASSPEPGTSGGTTNTGELFF	TGCGCCAGCAGCCCAGAACCCGGGACTAGCGGGGGAACCACAAACACCGGGGAGCTGTTTTTT
TRBV19	-	TRBJ2-1	few	CASSISQRSYNEQFF	TGTGCCAGTAGTATCTCCCAGCGGAGCTACAATGAGCAGTTCTTC
TRBV29-1	-	TRBJ1-1	-	CSVWGGGDAFF	TGCAGCGTCTGGGGGGGCGGCGACGCTTTCTTT
TRBV6-2/TRBV6-3	-	TRBJ2-1	few	CASSYVGLPSYNEQFF	TGTGCCAGCAGTTACGTCGGACTACCCTCCTACAATGAGCAGTTCTTC